Shown below are 7 T cell receptor beta chains from a single sample sequenced in a study of blood T cell repertoires in COVID-19. Clones were read by immunoSEQ multiplex PCR, and TCRdb kept only the in-frame ones, dropping some. This sample has over 250,000 clones, with approximately 92% found just once. Material: peripheral blood. The receptor source for this set is a person under 35 with COVID-19, enrolled during active disease.

The rearrangement uses TRBV10-3 and TRBJ2-2; 9 nucleotides line up with TRBD1. The CDR3 runs to 16 residues. V shed 3 bases, J shed 3 bases, and the junction held 5 bases outside the gene matches. The germline V gene encodes CDR1 ENHRY and CDR2 SYGVKD. Here the CDR3 reads CAISELRDRDTGELFF. In DNA, the CDR3 is TGTGCCATCAGTGAACTCCGGGACAGGGACACCGGGGAGCTGTTTTTT.

This clone was observed a single time. This chain connects TRBV24-1 to TRBJ2-1, with 11 bases aligning to TRBD2. CDR1 is KGHDR and CDR2 is SFDVKD in the germline V gene. The CDR3 sequence is 17 residues long. J lost 2 bases, V lost 2 bases, and 4 bases had no gene match. For the CDR3, the DNA is TGTGCCACCAGTGATTCGCCTAGCGGGAGGACCTACAATGAGCAGTTCTTC. Protein product: CATSDSPSGRTYNEQFF.

This chain links TRBV24-1 with TRBJ2-3; D is ambiguous. CDR3 size: 13 residues. CDR1 is KGHDR, CDR2 SFDVKD, per germline. The ends were cut back, 5 bases at V and 2 bases at J, with 7 bases in the middle. The CDR3, as DNA: TGTGCCACCAGTGCCCCTTACACAGATACGCAGTATTTT. This gives the protein CATSAPYTDTQYF.

This chain joins TRBV11-2 and TRBJ2-3, with 7 nucleotides matching TRBD2. With 5 bases clipped from V and 4 bases from J, the junction kept 18 bases outside the gene matches. This CDR3 spans 18 amino acids. Looked up from germline, CDR1 is SGHAT and CDR2 is FQNNGV. The CDR3 DNA reads as TGTGCCAGCAGCCATTGGGGGGGGGAGACTCGAACCGCAGATACGCAGTATTTT. Translating gives CASSHWGGETRTADTQYF.

The chain recombines TRBV7-6 with TRBJ2-7; D possibly corresponds to TRBD1 (5 bases). The germline V and J ends were trimmed by 1 base and 6 bases, with 10 bases remaining between them. The germline gives CDR1 SGHVS, CDR2 FNYEAQ. The CDR3 totals 13 residues. This CDR3 is CASSLGQGVEQYF. The DNA of the CDR3 is TGTGCCAGCAGCTTAGGTCAGGGTGTCGAGCAGTACTTC.

V gene TRBV19 combines with J gene TRBJ2-2; the match to TRBD2 covers 10 bases. The CDR3 consists of 14 residues. Germline values: CDR1 LNHDA, CDR2 SQIVND (reference sequence). The V gene end was trimmed by 9 bases and the J gene end by 7 bases; junction bases not matched to a gene: 8. The CDR3 coding sequence is TGTGCCAGCGGGACTAGCGTAGAATACGGGGAGCTGTTTTTT. Protein product: CASGTSVEYGELFF.

V gene TRBV23-1 combines with J gene TRBJ2-5; D call uncertain. Being an ORF, TRBV23-1 has a function that is uncertain. V lost 7 bases and J lost 4, with 7 bases in between. The CDR3 consists of 11 residues. Written as DNA, the CDR3 is TGCGCCAGCAATCCTCCAGAGACCCAGTACTTC. This codes for CASNPPETQYF.